A single T cell receptor (beta chain) is shown here with its context. What it binds is unknown. The length of the CDR3 is 16 residues. Germline V gene data show CDR1 as SGHTA and CDR2 as FQGNSA. Trimming removed 4 bases from V and 4 bases from J; junction bases left unmatched: 10. This sample was included in a study of shared clonotypes between healthy human individuals. Findings and limits, study-wide: Collection of samples was limited to blood; tissue repertoires likely differ.

Assay: immunoSEQ multiplex PCR; the TCRdb copy retains only in-frame clones and omits some. In the table there are 450,000 to 500,000 clones, about 72% of which are singletons. This clonotype originated in a woman aged 40-49 years in good health. Some clones in this sample may be carry-over from other donors' samples. What was sequenced was PBMCs. V usage is TRBV7-2 and J usage is TRBJ1-3, with 7 bases that match TRBD1. The CDR3 DNA reads TGTGCCAGCAGCTGGGTCCTGGGGACAGCAGGAAACACCATATATTTT. Its protein product is CASSWVLGTAGNTIYF.